Listed here are 15 T cell receptor beta chains from one sample, sequenced in a study of shared clonotypes between healthy human individuals. Only in-frame clones appear in the TCRdb table, and some are missing; sequencing was by immunoSEQ multiplex PCR. Here the sample spans roughly 2.5 million clones, approximately 92% being singletons. Sequencing was carried out using naive CD4+ T cells sorted from blood. Specified subset: CD45RA+ positively selected. These receptors were taken from a man younger than 35 in good health.

The J gene is TRBJ1-4, the V gene TRBV5-1; D remains ambiguous. The V gene lost 2 bases and the J gene lost 4 bases, with 18 bases spanning the gap. Per the germline V gene, CDR1 is SGHRS and CDR2 is YFSETQ. The length of the CDR3 is 17 residues. CDR3 residues: CASSFGGTVLLNEKLFF. The CDR3 nucleotides read TGCGCCAGCAGCTTTGGCGGAACCGTACTTCTTAATGAAAAACTGTTTTTT.

The rearrangement joins TRBV6-6 to TRBJ2-7; TRBD2 matches at 10 bases. The trim removed 8 bases at V and 2 bases at J, leaving 3 bases unmatched. From germline, CDR1 is MNHNY and CDR2 SVGAGI (reference sequence). The CDR3 runs to 13 residues. The CDR3 reads CASLAGEPYEQYF. The CDR3 region has the DNA TGTGCCAGCCTAGCGGGAGAACCCTACGAGCAGTACTTC.

V usage is TRBV25-1 and J usage is TRBJ2-7; TRBD2 agrees at 9 bases. This CDR3 is 17 amino acids long. Germline lookup yields CDR1 MGHDK and CDR2 SYGVNS. J was trimmed by 0 bases and V by 4 bases; bases with no gene match: 10. Here the CDR3 DNA reads TGTGCCAGCAGTGGGCATACTCCTAGCGGGAACTCCTACGAGCAGTACTTC. Translation gives CASSGHTPSGNSYEQYF.

This chain uses TRBV5-6 with TRBJ1-4, with D hard to call. Per the germline V gene, CDR1 is SGHDT and CDR2 is YYEEEE. The V end was cut by 5 bases, the J end by 5 bases, with 7 bases between. The CDR3 spans 12 residues. The CDR3 reads CASSGGNEKLFF. The CDR3 bases are TGTGCCAGCAGTGGCGGAAATGAAAAACTGTTTTTT.

The rearrangement joins TRBV7-9 to TRBJ2-1, with 8 nucleotides matching TRBD1. V dropped 2 bases and J dropped 13; count of bases not matched to a gene: 10. The CDR3 consists of 14 residues. The germline gives CDR1 SEHNR, CDR2 FQNEAQ (reference sequence). The chain's CDR3 is CASSLNKDRVGQFF. The CDR3 coding sequence is TGTGCCAGCAGCTTAAATAAGGACAGGGTCGGTCAGTTCTTC.

As for this clone: Other DNA sequences in this specimen translate into the identical CDR3. V gene TRBV30 combines with J gene TRBJ2-1; 11 bases are a match to TRBD2. V dropped 3 bases and J dropped 3; count of bases not matched to a gene: 1. The CDR3 consists of 14 residues. The germline CDR1 and CDR2 sequences are GTSNPN and SVGIG (reference sequence). CDR3 region: CAWSTSGGYNEQFF. In DNA form, the CDR3 reads TGTGCCTGGAGCACTAGCGGGGGCTACAATGAGCAGTTCTTC.

The V gene is TRBV25-1, the J gene TRBJ2-4, with D possibly being TRBD1 (6 bases). CDR3 length: 18 residues. Germline V lookup: CDR1 MGHDK, CDR2 SYGVNS. The V end lost 2 bases, the J end lost 0 bases, and 17 bases lay between the germline ends. The CDR3, as DNA: TGTGCCAGCAGTGAAAACTCAGGGGCCGCCCTAGCCAAAAACATTCAGTACTTC. Residues: CASSENSGAALAKNIQYF.

As regards this clone: Other DNA sequences in the same sample also yield this CDR3. The rearrangement joins TRBV7-9 to TRBJ2-2; D is unclear. CDR3 size: 15 residues. Trimming shortened V by 1 base and J by 0 bases, and 6 bases separated the two germline ends. Germline V lookup: CDR1 SEHNR, CDR2 FQNEAQ (reference sequence). The CDR3 spells CASSLGQANTGELFF. The DNA for the CDR3 is TGTGCCAGCAGCTTAGGGCAGGCGAACACCGGGGAGCTGTTTTTT.

V and J are TRBV6-1 and TRBJ2-7, with D unresolved. Germline CDR1 MNHNS, CDR2 SASEGT. Deletions cut 6 bases from V and 2 bases from J, with 14 bases between. CDR3 length: 14 residues. The CDR3 region is CASRDSGSPYEQYF. CDR3 nucleotides: TGTGCCAGCAGGGATTCCGGCTCCCCCTACGAGCAGTACTTC.

CDR3 sequence (DNA): TGTGCCAGCAGTTATTCGGGACTCAGGAACACTGAAGCTTTCTTT. Its translation is CASSYSGLRNTEAFF. This chain uses TRBV6-5 with TRBJ1-1, with D tentatively TRBD1 (5 bases). Germline V gives CDR1 MNHEY, CDR2 SVGAGI. V lost 3 bases, J lost 1 base, and 12 bases lay in between. The CDR3 length is 15 residues.

The chain recombines TRBV28 with TRBJ2-7, with 7 bases that match TRBD1. Germline trimming cut 7 bases from V and 5 bases from J; bases unmatched to any gene: 11. This CDR3 comprises 14 residues. Per germline, CDR1 MDHEN and CDR2 SYDVKM. CDR3 in DNA: TGTGCCAGCACACAGGGGCAGGGTTTCGACGAGCAGTACTTC. Translated: CASTQGQGFDEQYF. Full variable domain (outside the CDR3, taken from reference TRBV28 and TRBJ2-7): DVKVTQSSRYLVKRTGEKVFLECVQDMDHENMFWYRQDPGLGLRLIYFSYDVKMKEKGDIPEGYSVSREKKERFSLILESASTNQTSMYLCASTQGQGFDEQYFGPGTRLTVT.

The chain links TRBV5-6 to TRBJ2-7, with D perhaps matching TRBD1 (6 bases). The V end lost 4 bases, the J end lost 2 bases, and 16 bases lay between the germline ends. The CDR3 extends over 15 amino acids. Germline lookup yields CDR1 SGHDT and CDR2 YYEEEE. CDR3 DNA: TGTGCCAGCAGCCTGGGGGCCGACGGACCCTACGAGCAGTACTTC. Translation: CASSLGADGPYEQYF.

Notes on this clone: The same CDR3 is also encoded by other DNA sequences in this sample. The rearrangement links TRBV18 to TRBJ2-5; TRBD2 matches at 14 bases. Germline-derived CDR1 and CDR2 are KGHSH and LQKENI. There are 16 residues in the CDR3. Trimming removed 3 bases from V and 5 bases from J; junction bases left unmatched: 5. The CDR3 nucleotides read TGTGCCAGCTCACCTGGACTAGCGGGGGGTCTTGAGACCCAGTACTTC. Its translation is CASSPGLAGGLETQYF.

This chain joins TRBV9 and TRBJ2-6; D unresolved. The V gene's germline CDR1 is SGDLS and CDR2 YYNGEE. The V end lost 3 bases, the J end lost 4 bases, and 5 bases lay between the germline ends. This CDR3 is built from 13 residues. This chain's CDR3 is CASSATGANVLTF. CDR3 bases: TGTGCCAGCAGCGCGACGGGGGCCAACGTCCTGACTTTC.

The V and J genes are TRBV30 and TRBJ1-2, with TRBD1 as a possible D gene (6 bases). This CDR3 is 13 amino acids long. The ends were cut back, 3 bases at V and 11 bases at J, with 19 bases in the middle. Germline CDR1 reads GTSNPN; CDR2 reads SVGIG (reference sequence). The CDR3 protein is CAWRVRDTGHYTF. The CDR3 bases are TGTGCCTGGAGAGTCCGGGACACCGGCCATTACACCTTC.